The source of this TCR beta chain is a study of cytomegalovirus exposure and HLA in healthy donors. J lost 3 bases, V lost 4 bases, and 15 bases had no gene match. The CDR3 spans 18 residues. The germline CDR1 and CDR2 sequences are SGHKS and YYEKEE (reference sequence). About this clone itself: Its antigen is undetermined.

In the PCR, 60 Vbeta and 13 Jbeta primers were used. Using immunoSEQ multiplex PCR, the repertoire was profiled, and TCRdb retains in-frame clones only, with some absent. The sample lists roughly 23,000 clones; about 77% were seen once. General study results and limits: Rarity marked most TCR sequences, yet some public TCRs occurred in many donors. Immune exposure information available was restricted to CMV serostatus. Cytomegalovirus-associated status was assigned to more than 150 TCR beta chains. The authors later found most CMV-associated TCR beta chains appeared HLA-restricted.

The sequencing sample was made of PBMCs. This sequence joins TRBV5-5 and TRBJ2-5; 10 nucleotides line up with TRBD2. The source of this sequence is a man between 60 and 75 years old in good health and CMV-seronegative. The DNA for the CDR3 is TGTGCCAGCAGCATACACCATCCTAGCGGGGGATTTAAAGAGACCCAGTACTTC. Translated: CASSIHHPSGGFKETQYF.